This T cell receptor beta chain was retrieved from a study of T-cell memory formation after mild COVID-19 (dated by TCRdb to about 2021). At the level of the whole study: TCR sequence clusters from the two donors were found to be largely donor specific. In two donors, T-cell clones that expanded and contracted after mild COVID-19 were followed by sequencing TCRalpha and TCRbeta repertoires longitudinally. The cohort was made up of two young adult volunteers, one female and one male, who were previously healthy. The paper as a whole reports these results and caveats: Contracting CD4+ clones appeared mostly in the CM and EM memory subsets, whereas CD8+ clones were enriched in EMRA. Some responding clones were found in pre-infection memory, which suggests that pre-existing cross-reactive memory T cells took part in the SARS-CoV-2 response. Balanced CD4/CD8 phenotypes were observed for clones contracting from day 15 to 85, whereas a bias towards CD4+ was observed for a second wave of clones expanding from day 15 to 37. Only a couple of mild cases were covered by the study, and larger cohorts that include severe cases with pre-infection samples were considered necessary. SARS-CoV-2 specificity of the second-wave clones peaking on day 37 was not confirmed.

CDR1 LNHNV and CDR2 YYDKDF were looked up in the germline V gene (reference sequence). The CDR3 starts with the cysteine, ends with the phenylalanine, and has 15 residues. The DNA shown is the 45-base CDR3, in frame from base 1. The V end gives up 4 bases and the J end 7 bases, leaving 9 bases in the junction not matched to a gene. This sample was sequenced with an Illumina NovaSeq 6000. TCRalpha and TCRbeta cDNA libraries were built by 5'RACE with constant-segment primers, adding sample barcodes and unique molecular identifiers. Trizol reagent was used to extract RNA from every sample. Library amplification was performed in two PCR steps, and a second sample barcode and Illumina TruSeq adapters were introduced in the second step. Sequencing of the libraries was done on an Illumina NovaSeq, producing 2 x 150 bp paired-end reads. On the study's bioinformatics: Demultiplexing of reads and collapsing into UMI-guided consensus sequences were performed with migec v1.2.7. With mixcr v2.1.11, UMI consensuses were aligned to TRA and TRB V and J templates and assembled into clonotypes. Clonotypes were classified as expanded or contracted when called significant by both edgeR and NoisET, with noise models trained on biological replicates. For edgeR calls, the thresholds were a false discovery rate-adjusted p below 0.01 and a log2 fold-change of 1. As an exploratory analysis of dynamics, max-normalized trajectories of the 1000 most abundant clonotypes were examined with PCA combined with hierarchical clustering. Separately sequenced CD4+ and CD8+ repertoires were used to assign a CD4 or CD8 phenotype to each responding clone. TCRdb trimmed the raw reads at Q25, called clones with MiXCR and kept productive beta chains. When rows share a CDR3 protein, they turn into one entry using the most common DNA and genes. For this entry, the V and J calls and clone size follow TCRdb and not the study's own pipeline. Recorded for this sample are about 560,000 distinct CDR3 sequences; about 20% of them occurred a single time. The ten largest clones add up to roughly 8.3% of the sample.

Turning to this clonotype: The antigen this receptor binds is unknown. One base away there is no much larger clone; base qualities are not given.

Ficoll-Paque density gradient centrifugation was the method used to isolate PBMCs. The material sequenced was PBMCs or a T cell subset sorted from them (not recorded which). The chain joins TRBV15 to TRBJ2-7, with 11 junctional bases fitting TRBD2. The sequence was obtained from an adult woman who had mild COVID-19 (a few samples of this study predate the infection). The sample titles of this study are shuffled in the database, so cell type and time point are left out; the donor was told from shared clones. The CDR3 sequence is CATSTGLAGNHEQYF. In nucleotide form, the sequence is TGTGCCACCAGCACTGGACTAGCGGGTAATCATGAGCAGTACTTC. Where the CDR3 stops, the reference TRBV15 and TRBJ2-7 genes take over; the full variable domain is DAMVIQNPRYQVTQFGKPVTLSCSQTLNHNVMYWYQQKSSQAPKLLFHYYDKDFNNEADTPDNFQSRRPNTSFCFLDIRSPGLGDTAMYLCATSTGLAGNHEQYFGPGTRLTVT.